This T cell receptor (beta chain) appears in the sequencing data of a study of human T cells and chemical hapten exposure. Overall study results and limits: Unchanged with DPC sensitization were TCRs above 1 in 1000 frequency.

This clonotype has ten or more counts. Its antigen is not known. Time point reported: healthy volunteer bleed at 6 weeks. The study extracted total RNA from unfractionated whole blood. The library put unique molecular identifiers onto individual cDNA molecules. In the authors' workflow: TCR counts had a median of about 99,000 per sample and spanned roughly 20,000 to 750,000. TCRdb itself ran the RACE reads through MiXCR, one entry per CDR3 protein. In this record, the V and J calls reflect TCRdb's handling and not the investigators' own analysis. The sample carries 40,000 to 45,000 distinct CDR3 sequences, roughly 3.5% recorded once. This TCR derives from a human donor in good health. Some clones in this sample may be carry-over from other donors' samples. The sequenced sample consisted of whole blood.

CDR3 amino acids: CASSTGNTEAFF. CDR3 nucleotides: TGCGCCAGCAGTACAGGGAATACTGAAGCTTTCTTT. V is TRBV10-2 and J is TRBJ1-1, with a tentative D call TRBD1 (6 bases). The germline V gene encodes CDR1 WSHSY and CDR2 SAAADI. Trimming took 5 bases from V and 5 from J, leaving 9 bases between them. This CDR3 is built from 12 residues.